This record covers a single T cell receptor beta chain. Via MiXCR, TCRdb re-called the 5' RACE reads, giving one row per CDR3 protein. The sample comprises 250,000 to 400,000 distinct CDR3 sequences, around 10% of which are singletons, and 9.1% rests with the top ten. The germline gives CDR1 DFQATT, CDR2 SNEGSKA (reference sequence). Trimming took 0 bases from V and 2 from J, leaving 8 bases between them. The CDR3 loop spans 13 amino acids. This entry is derived from a study of CD8 T cells in ankylosing spondylitis. This TCR derives from a female donor with ankylosing spondylitis or in good health (not recorded which). The rearrangement uses TRBV20-1 and TRBJ2-7, with D unclear. The sequenced sample was blood, either unsorted or a sorted T cell fraction (not recorded which). The CDR3 sequence: CSARDSTAYEQYF. CDR3 nucleotide sequence: TGCAGTGCTAGAGATTCAACAGCCTACGAGCAGTACTTC.